This paragraph covers one TCR beta chain sequence. The CDR3 contains 15 residues. CDR1 and CDR2 from the germline V gene are MNHNS and SASEGT. V shed 3 bases and J 6 bases; nucleotides not matched to a gene: 9. The sample is drawn from a study of blood T cell repertoires in COVID-19. At the level of the study: COVID-19 samples from acute and convalescent phases originated in the United States, Italy and Spain.

As handled by the study authors: Quantification of nucleated cells was approximated via reference gene primer amplification. Profiled with immunoSEQ multiplex PCR; TCRdb holds only in-frame clones, not every one. The DNA gave D and trimming, while V, J and clone size come from that table. The table records over 250,000 clones, about 87% of them present only once. Seattle cases were enrolled at active infection and followed longitudinally. Source material: peripheral blood. The origin of this receptor is a woman in her seventies with COVID-19, enrolled during active disease. The rearrangement uses TRBV6-1 and TRBJ1-2; TRBD1 matches 8 bases. Here the CDR3 DNA reads TGTGCCAGCAGTGAGAGTTTCGGCAGGGGGCATGGCTACACCTTC. Its translation is CASSESFGRGHGYTF.